The 22 T cell receptor beta chains reported below all come from one sample, sequenced in a study of cytomegalovirus exposure and HLA in healthy donors. The PCR made use of 60 Vbeta and 13 Jbeta primers. Only in-frame clones appear in the TCRdb table, and some are missing; sequencing was by immunoSEQ multiplex PCR. Among about 180,000 clones, 75% to 85% were seen once, and the ten largest hold approximately 1.5%. Sample: PBMCs. All receptors derive from a man aged 18 to 35 in good health and CMV-seronegative.

This clone was recorded once. The V and J genes are TRBV5-5 and TRBJ1-5; maybe TRBD1 (6 bases). Trimming left V 6 bases short and J 4 bases short, with 14 bases between. CDR1 and CDR2 (germline): SGHKS, YYEKEE (reference sequence). The CDR3 is 14 amino acids. CDR3 in amino acids: CASNTGTPNQPQHF. Written as DNA, the CDR3 is TGTGCCAGCAATACCGGGACACCTAATCAGCCCCAGCATTTT.

This clone showed up just once. The V call is TRBV13, the J call TRBJ1-2, with 10 bases matching TRBD1. Trimming took 8 bases from V and 5 from J; bases not matched to a gene: 8. The germline V gene encodes CDR1 PRHDT and CDR2 FYEKMQ (reference sequence). There are 14 residues in the CDR3. The CDR3 protein is CASSEGTGDYGYTF. CDR3 in DNA: TGTGCCAGCTCCGAGGGGACAGGGGATTATGGCTACACCTTC. The complete variable domain, with remaining parts taken from reference TRBV13 and TRBJ1-2, reads AAGVIQSPRHLIKEKRETATLKCYPIPRHDTVYWYQQGPGQDPQFLISFYEKMQSDKGSIPDRFSAQQFSDYHSELNMSSLELGDSALYFCASSEGTGDYGYTFGSGTRLTVV.

J is TRBJ2-3 and V is TRBV5-4; 11 positions agree with TRBD2. The CDR3 is 15 residues long. The trim removed 4 bases at V and 0 bases at J, leaving 1 base unmatched. Germline V lookup: CDR1 SGHNT, CDR2 YYREEE (reference sequence). CDR3 sequence: CASSRTSGSTDTQYF. In DNA form, the CDR3 reads TGTGCCAGCAGCCGGACTAGCGGGAGCACAGATACGCAGTATTTT.

This clone appeared a few times. The CDR3 loop reads CASSERLAALRGETQYF. For the CDR3, the DNA is TGTGCCAGCAGTGAACGACTAGCGGCCCTTAGGGGAGAGACCCAGTACTTC. The chain uses TRBV25-1 and TRBJ2-5; TRBD2 aligns across 9 bases. Losses at the gene ends were 2 bases for V and 4 bases for J; bases not matched to a gene: 11. Germline V gene sequence: CDR1 MGHDK, CDR2 SYGVNS. CDR3 size: 17 residues.

J is TRBJ2-2 and V is TRBV25-1, with 7 nucleotides matching TRBD1. The V segment lost 6 bases and the J segment 6 bases; nucleotides outside the gene matches: 7. The CDR3 covers 14 residues. Germline-derived CDR1 and CDR2 are MGHDK and SYGVNS. The CDR3 here is CASRETGRAGELFF. The CDR3 region has the DNA TGTGCCAGCAGGGAGACAGGGCGGGCCGGGGAGCTGTTTTTT.

This chain joins TRBV6-1 and TRBJ1-5; D remains ambiguous. The CDR3 totals 13 residues. With 8 bases removed from V and 6 bases from J, the gap between germline ends came to 14 bases. CDR1 and CDR2 (germline): MNHNS, SASEGT. The CDR3 here is CASLERATQPQHF. The CDR3 bases are TGTGCCAGCTTAGAAAGAGCTACTCAGCCCCAGCATTTT.

The chain combines TRBV27 with TRBJ2-1; TRBD2 matches at 14 bases. Germline CDR1 reads MNHEY; CDR2 reads SMNVEV (reference sequence). Losses at the gene ends were 2 bases for V and 7 bases for J; bases not matched to a gene: 1. The CDR3 consists of 15 residues. As DNA, the CDR3 is TGTGCCAGCAGTTTAGGACTAGCGGGAGGTAATGAGCAGTTCTTC. Translated, it gives CASSLGLAGGNEQFF.

The rearrangement joins TRBV7-2 to TRBJ2-1; 8 bases fit TRBD2. The V gene's germline CDR1 is SGHTA and CDR2 FQGNSA. The CDR3 contains 21 residues. V shed 0 bases and J 0 bases; nucleotides not matched to a gene: 16. The CDR3 DNA sequence: TGTGCCAGCAGCTTAGCGTTTGGGACTAGGCTCTTTTTTGGCTCCTACAATGAGCAGTTCTTC. Its protein product is CASSLAFGTRLFFGSYNEQFF. Variable domain in full (rest from reference TRBV7-2 and TRBJ2-1): GAGVSQSPSNKVTEKGKDVELRCDPISGHTALYWYRQSLGQGLEFLIYFQGNSAPDKSGLPSDRFSAERTGGSVSTLTIQRTQQEDSAVYLCASSLAFGTRLFFGSYNEQFFGPGTRLTVL.

This chain connects TRBV7-3 to TRBJ1-1; 7 positions agree with TRBD1. Germline CDR1 reads SGHTA; CDR2 reads FQGTGA. The CDR3 has 17 amino acids. V was clipped by 5 bases and J by 0 bases; unmatched bases: 12. As DNA, the CDR3 is TGTGCCAGCAGCGTTCCGGGACAGTCACCCTTGAACACTGAAGCTTTCTTT. Its translation is CASSVPGQSPLNTEAFF.

The chain has TRBV27 and TRBJ1-5, with a possible D match to TRBD1 (6 bases). V lost 5 bases to trimming and J lost 1 base, with 12 bases between them. The germline V gene encodes CDR1 MNHEY and CDR2 SMNVEV (reference sequence). CDR3 size: 15 residues. DNA for the CDR3: TGTGCCAGCAGTCCGGACAGCCTAAGCAATCAGCCCCAGCATTTT. Translating gives CASSPDSLSNQPQHF.

The chain joins TRBV19 to TRBJ2-7; 8 bases agree with TRBD2. This CDR3 has 14 amino acids. The germline gives CDR1 LNHDA, CDR2 SQIVND (reference sequence). V dropped 7 bases and J dropped 3; count of bases not matched to a gene: 8. The CDR3 nucleotides are TGTGCCAGTACCCCCAGCGGGAGTTACTACGAGCAGTACTTC. Its translation: CASTPSGSYYEQYF. The variable domain in full, completed from reference TRBV19 and TRBJ2-7, reads DGGITQSPKYLFRKEGQNVTLSCEQNLNHDAMYWYRQDPGQGLRLIYYSQIVNDFQKGDIAEGYSVSREKKESFPLTVTSAQKNPTAFYLCASTPSGSYYEQYFGPGTRLTVT.

V and J are TRBV28 and TRBJ2-3; 13 bases are shared with TRBD2. The CDR3 length is 16 residues. Looked up from germline, CDR1 is MDHEN and CDR2 is SYDVKM. J was trimmed by 6 bases and V by 7 bases; bases with no gene match: 10. The CDR3 region has the DNA TGTGCCAGCATACTTGGGACTAGCGGGGCCCCCGATACGCAGTATTTT. It codes for CASILGTSGAPDTQYF.

The genes are TRBV7-2 and TRBJ2-2; 8 nucleotides align to TRBD1. V shed 1 base and J 7 bases; nucleotides not matched to a gene: 11. The CDR3 is made up of 17 amino acids. CDR1 SGHTA and CDR2 FQGNSA come from the germline V gene. As DNA, the CDR3 is TGTGCCAGCAGCTTAGGACTCAGGACAGGGTACAACGGGGAGCTGTTTTTT. Translation gives CASSLGLRTGYNGELFF.

V is TRBV19 and J is TRBJ2-2, with 8 bases fitting TRBD2. Per germline, CDR1 LNHDA and CDR2 SQIVND (reference sequence). The CDR3 sequence is 14 residues long. The V segment lost 3 bases and the J segment 6 bases; nucleotides outside the gene matches: 3. The CDR3 DNA follows: TGTGCCAGTAGTATCCCGGGACTAGCCGGGGAGCTGTTTTTT. Encoded protein: CASSIPGLAGELFF.

V gene TRBV25-1 combines with J gene TRBJ1-1, with TRBD1 matching 9 bases. Germline V CDR1 and CDR2: MGHDK, SYGVNS. There are 12 residues in the CDR3. After removal of 8 bases from V and 5 bases from J, the junction contained 3 bases not matched to a gene. CDR3 sequence: CASRTGVTEAFF. The DNA for the CDR3 is TGTGCCAGCCGGACAGGGGTGACTGAAGCTTTCTTT.

The V gene is TRBV9, the J gene TRBJ2-5, with 7 bases that match TRBD2. The DNA end is more similar to TRBJ2-7, so the J call may be wrong. Looked up from germline, CDR1 is SGDLS and CDR2 is YYNGEE. The CDR3 has 16 residues. The CDR3 sequence is CASSVDPGTISYEQYF. The DNA for the CDR3 is TGTGCCAGCAGCGTAGACCCGGGGACTATCTCCTACGAGCAGTACTTC.

The chain carries TRBV7-2 and TRBJ2-5, with TRBD2 matching over 8 bases. The germline V gene has CDR1 SGHTA and CDR2 FQGNSA. The CDR3 loop spans 15 amino acids. V gave up 4 bases and J gave up 3 bases; unmatched junction bases: 7. The CDR3 region has the DNA TGTGCCAGCAGCTCGGGGGGGCCCTTGAAAGAGACCCAGTACTTC. Translated, it gives CASSSGGPLKETQYF.

This rearrangement joins TRBV4-3 to TRBJ2-7; tentative D call: TRBD1 (5 bases). V dropped 0 bases and J dropped 5 bases, with 14 bases sitting between them. The CDR3 has 15 amino acids. Germline V gene sequence: CDR1 LGHNA, CDR2 YSLEER. Written as DNA, the CDR3 is TGCGCCAGCAGCCAAGATCGTTTTCTCAGGGACGAGCAGTACTTC. Its translation: CASSQDRFLRDEQYF.

This clone turned up a few times. The chain recombines TRBV27 with TRBJ1-1, with 9 bases fitting TRBD1. The trim removed 6 bases at V and 3 bases at J, leaving 8 bases unmatched. This CDR3 is 15 amino acids long. The germline V gene has CDR1 MNHEY and CDR2 SMNVEV (reference sequence). The CDR3 region is CASSLQGAGYTEAFF. Written as DNA, the CDR3 is TGTGCCAGCAGCTTACAGGGGGCGGGGTACACTGAAGCTTTCTTT.

The genes are TRBV5-1 and TRBJ2-5; TRBD1 agrees at 7 bases. V lost 1 base and J lost 4; bases outside the gene matches: 13. The CDR3 loop spans 17 amino acids. The V gene's germline CDR1 is SGHRS and CDR2 YFSETQ. The CDR3 sequence: CASSLWPGTAERETQYF. In DNA, the CDR3 is TGCGCCAGCAGCTTGTGGCCAGGGACAGCCGAGAGAGAGACCCAGTACTTC.

J is TRBJ2-1 and V is TRBV6-6; D might be TRBD1 (6 bases). Germline V gene data show CDR1 as MNHNY and CDR2 as SVGAGI (reference sequence). Trimming left V 5 bases short and J 8 bases short, with 16 bases between. CDR3 size: 14 residues. The CDR3: CASSQPGQGDEQFF. As DNA, the CDR3 is TGTGCCAGCAGTCAGCCGGGACAAGGGGATGAGCAGTTCTTC.

CDR3 nucleotide sequence: TGTGCCAGCAGTGAAGAAGGGGATTACTCTGGGGCCAACGTCCTGACTTTC. Residues: CASSEEGDYSGANVLTF. The rearrangement joins TRBV6-1 to TRBJ2-6; perhaps TRBD1 as D (5 bases). V gave up 1 base and J gave up 0 bases, with 10 bases separating them. Germline V CDR1 and CDR2: MNHNS, SASEGT. This CDR3 spans 17 amino acids.